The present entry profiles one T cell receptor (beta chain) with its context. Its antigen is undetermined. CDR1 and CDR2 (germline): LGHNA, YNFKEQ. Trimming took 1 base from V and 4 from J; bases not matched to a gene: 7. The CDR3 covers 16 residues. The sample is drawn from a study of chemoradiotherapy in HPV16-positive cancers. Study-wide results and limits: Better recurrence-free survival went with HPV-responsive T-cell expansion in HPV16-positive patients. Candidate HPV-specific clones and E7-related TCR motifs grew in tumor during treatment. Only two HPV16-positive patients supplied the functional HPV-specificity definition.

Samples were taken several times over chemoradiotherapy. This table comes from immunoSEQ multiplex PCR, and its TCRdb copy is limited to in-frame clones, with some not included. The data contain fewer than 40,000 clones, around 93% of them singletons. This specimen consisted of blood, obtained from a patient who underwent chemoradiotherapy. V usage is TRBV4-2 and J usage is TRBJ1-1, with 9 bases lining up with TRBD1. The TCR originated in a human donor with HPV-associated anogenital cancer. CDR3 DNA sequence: TGTGCCAGCAGCCAAGCAGGACAGGGGCGGGGCACTGAAGCTTTCTTT. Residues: CASSQAGQGRGTEAFF.